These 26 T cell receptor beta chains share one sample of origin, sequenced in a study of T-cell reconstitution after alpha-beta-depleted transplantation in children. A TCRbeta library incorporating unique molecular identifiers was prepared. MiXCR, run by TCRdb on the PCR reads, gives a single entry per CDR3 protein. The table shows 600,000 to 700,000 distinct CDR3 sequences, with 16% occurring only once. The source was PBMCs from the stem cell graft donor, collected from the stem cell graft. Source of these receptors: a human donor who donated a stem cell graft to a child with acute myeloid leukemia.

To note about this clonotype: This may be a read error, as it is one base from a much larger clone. The CDR3 region is CASSLFVGTVYERYF. The CDR3 nucleotides read TGCGCCAGCAGCTTGTTCGTAGGGACGGTGTACGAGCGGTACTTC. V and J are TRBV5-1 and TRBJ2-7, with D perhaps given as TRBD1 or TRBD2 (5 bases each). The length of the CDR3 is 15 residues. The germline CDR1 and CDR2 sequences are SGHRS and YFSETQ.

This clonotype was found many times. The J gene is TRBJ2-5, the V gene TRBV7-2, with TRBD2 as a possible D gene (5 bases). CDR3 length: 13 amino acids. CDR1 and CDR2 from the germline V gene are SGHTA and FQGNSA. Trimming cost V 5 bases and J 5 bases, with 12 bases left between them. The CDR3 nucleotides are TGTGCCAGCAGCATCTCCCGCGGGGAGACCCAGTACTTC. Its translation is CASSISRGETQYF.

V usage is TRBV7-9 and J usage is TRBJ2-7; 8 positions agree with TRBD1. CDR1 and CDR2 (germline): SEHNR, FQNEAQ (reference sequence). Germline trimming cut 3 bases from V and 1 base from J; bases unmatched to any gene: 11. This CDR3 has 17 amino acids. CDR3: CASSLFPPGQVSYEQYF. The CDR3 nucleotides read TGTGCCAGCAGCTTGTTTCCTCCGGGACAGGTATCCTACGAGCAGTACTTC.

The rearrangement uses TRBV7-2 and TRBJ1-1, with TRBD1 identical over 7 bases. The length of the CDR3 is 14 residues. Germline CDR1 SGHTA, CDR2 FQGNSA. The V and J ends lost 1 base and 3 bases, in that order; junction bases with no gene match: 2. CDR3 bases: TGTGCCAGCAGCTTAGTCAGGGGGGACACTGAAGCTTTCTTT. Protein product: CASSLVRGDTEAFF.

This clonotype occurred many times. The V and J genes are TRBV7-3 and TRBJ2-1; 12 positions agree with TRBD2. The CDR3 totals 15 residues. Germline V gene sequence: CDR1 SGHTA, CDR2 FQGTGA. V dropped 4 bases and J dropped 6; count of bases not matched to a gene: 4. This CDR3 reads CASSSLAGGLNEQFF. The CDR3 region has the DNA TGTGCCAGCAGCTCACTAGCGGGGGGTCTCAATGAGCAGTTCTTC.

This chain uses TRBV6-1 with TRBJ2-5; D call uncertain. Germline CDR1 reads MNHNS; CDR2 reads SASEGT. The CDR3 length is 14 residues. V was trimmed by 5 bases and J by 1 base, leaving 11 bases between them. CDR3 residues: CASSKPGTQETQYF. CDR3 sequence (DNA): TGTGCCAGCAGTAAACCAGGTACCCAAGAGACCCAGTACTTC.

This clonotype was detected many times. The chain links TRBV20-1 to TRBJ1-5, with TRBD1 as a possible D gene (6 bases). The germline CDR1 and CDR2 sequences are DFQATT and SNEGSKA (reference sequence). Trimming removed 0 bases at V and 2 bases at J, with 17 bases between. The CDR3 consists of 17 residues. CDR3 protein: CSAREPRQGKGNQPQHF. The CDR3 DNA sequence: TGCAGTGCTAGAGAACCGCGGCAGGGGAAGGGCAATCAGCCCCAGCATTTT.

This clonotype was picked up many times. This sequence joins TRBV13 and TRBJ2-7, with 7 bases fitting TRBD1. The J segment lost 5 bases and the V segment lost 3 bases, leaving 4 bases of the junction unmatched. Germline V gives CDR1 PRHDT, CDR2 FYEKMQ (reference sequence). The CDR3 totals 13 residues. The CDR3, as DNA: TGTGCCAGCAGCTTTCAGGGGGAGCACGAGCAGTACTTC. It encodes CASSFQGEHEQYF.

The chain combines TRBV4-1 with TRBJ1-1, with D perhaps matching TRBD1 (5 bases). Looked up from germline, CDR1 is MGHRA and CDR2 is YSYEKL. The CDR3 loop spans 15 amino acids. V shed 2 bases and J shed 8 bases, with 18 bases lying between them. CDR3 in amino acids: CASSQWRQMKAEAFF. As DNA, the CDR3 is TGCGCCAGCAGCCAATGGAGACAGATGAAGGCCGAAGCTTTCTTT.

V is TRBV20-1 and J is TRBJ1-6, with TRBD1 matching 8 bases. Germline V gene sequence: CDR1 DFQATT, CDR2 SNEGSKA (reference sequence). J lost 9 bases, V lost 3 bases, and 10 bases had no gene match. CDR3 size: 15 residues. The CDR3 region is CSASLWDRRGSPLHF. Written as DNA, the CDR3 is TGCAGTGCTAGCCTATGGGACAGGAGGGGTTCACCCCTCCACTTT.

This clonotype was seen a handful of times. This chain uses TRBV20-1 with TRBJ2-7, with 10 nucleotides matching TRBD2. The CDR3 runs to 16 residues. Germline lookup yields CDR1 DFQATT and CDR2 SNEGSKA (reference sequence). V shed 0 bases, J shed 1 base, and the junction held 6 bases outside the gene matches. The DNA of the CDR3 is TGCAGTGCTAGAGAACCCCCTAGCGGGGGTTCCTACGAGCAGTACTTC. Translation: CSAREPPSGGSYEQYF.

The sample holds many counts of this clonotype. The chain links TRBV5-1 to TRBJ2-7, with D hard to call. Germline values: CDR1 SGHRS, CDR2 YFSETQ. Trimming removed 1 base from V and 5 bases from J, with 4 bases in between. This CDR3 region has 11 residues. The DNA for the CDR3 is TGCGCCAGCAGCTTGAGAAACGAGCAGTACTTC. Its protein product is CASSLRNEQYF.

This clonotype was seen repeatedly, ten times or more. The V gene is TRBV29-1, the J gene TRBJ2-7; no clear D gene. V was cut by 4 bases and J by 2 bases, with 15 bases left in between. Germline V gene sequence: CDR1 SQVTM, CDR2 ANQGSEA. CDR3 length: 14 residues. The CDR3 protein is CSVALFGTAYEQYF. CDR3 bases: TGCAGCGTTGCTCTCTTCGGTACCGCCTACGAGCAGTACTTC.

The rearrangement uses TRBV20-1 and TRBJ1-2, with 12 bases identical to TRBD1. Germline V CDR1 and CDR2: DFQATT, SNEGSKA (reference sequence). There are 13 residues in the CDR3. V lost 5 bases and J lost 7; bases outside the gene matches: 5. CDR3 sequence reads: CSAGDRGQRGYTF. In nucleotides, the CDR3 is TGCAGTGCTGGGGACAGGGGGCAACGTGGCTACACCTTC.

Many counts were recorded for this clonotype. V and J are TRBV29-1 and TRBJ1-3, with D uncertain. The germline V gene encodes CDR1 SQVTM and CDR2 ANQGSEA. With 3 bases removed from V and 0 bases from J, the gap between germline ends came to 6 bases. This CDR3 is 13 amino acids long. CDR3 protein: CSVEENSGNTIYF. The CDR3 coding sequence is TGCAGCGTTGAGGAGAACTCTGGAAACACCATATATTTT.

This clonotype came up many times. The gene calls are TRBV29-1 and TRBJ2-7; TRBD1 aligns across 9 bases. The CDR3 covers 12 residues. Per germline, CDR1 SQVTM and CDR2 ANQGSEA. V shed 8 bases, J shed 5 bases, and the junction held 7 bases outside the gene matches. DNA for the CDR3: TGCAGCACCCGGACAGGGGCCAACGAGCAGTACTTC. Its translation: CSTRTGANEQYF.

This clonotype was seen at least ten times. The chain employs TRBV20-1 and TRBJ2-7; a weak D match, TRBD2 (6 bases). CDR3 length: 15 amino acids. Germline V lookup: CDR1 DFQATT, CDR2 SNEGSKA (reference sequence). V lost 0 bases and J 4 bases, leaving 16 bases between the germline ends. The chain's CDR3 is CSARDRKWGVYEQYF. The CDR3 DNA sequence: TGCAGTGCTAGAGATCGGAAATGGGGGGTTTACGAGCAGTACTTC.

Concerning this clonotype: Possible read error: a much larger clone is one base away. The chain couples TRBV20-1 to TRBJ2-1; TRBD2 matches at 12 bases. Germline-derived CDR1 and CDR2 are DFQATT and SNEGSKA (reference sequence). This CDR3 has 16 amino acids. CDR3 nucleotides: TGCTGTGCTGGCACTAGCGGGGGGATGACCTACAATGAGCAGTTCTTC. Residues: CCAGTSGGMTYNEQFF.

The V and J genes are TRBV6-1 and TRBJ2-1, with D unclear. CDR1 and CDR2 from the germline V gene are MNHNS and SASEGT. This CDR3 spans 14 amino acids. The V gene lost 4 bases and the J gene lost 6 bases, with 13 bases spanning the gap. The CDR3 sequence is CASSASRYLNEQFF. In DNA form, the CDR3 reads TGTGCCAGCAGTGCCTCCCGATACCTCAATGAGCAGTTCTTC.

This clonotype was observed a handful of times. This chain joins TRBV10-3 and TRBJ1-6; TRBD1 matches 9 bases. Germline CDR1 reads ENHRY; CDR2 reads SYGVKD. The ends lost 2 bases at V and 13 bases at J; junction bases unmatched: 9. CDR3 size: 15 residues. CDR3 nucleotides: TGTGCCATCAGTGAGGTTGGACAGGGGACTTCTCCCCTCCACTTT. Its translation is CAISEVGQGTSPLHF.

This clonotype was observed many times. CDR3 region: CSARDPGHSTDTQYF. The CDR3 DNA is TGCAGTGCTAGAGACCCGGGACATAGCACAGATACGCAGTATTTT. The chain uses TRBV20-1 and TRBJ2-3; D is possibly TRBD1 (6 bases). CDR1 is DFQATT, CDR2 SNEGSKA, per germline (reference sequence). V was pared by 0 bases and J by 0 bases, with 10 bases between. The CDR3 runs 15 residues.

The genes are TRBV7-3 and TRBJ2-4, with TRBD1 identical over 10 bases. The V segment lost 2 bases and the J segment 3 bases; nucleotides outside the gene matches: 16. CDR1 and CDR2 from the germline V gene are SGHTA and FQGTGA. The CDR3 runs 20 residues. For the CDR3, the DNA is TGTGCCAGCAGCTTACAACCGGGACAGGGGCCCGCGGAAGTCAAAAACATTCAGTACTTC. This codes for CASSLQPGQGPAEVKNIQYF. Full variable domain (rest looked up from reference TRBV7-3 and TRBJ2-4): GAGVSQTPSNKVTEKGKYVELRCDPISGHTALYWYRQSLGQGPEFLIYFQGTGAADDSGLPNDRFFAVRPEGSVSTLKIQRTERGDSAVYLCASSLQPGQGPAEVKNIQYFGAGTRLSVL.

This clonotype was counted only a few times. The DNA of the CDR3 is TGTGCCACCAGTGATTTCGGCAGCCTGAACACCGGGGAGCTGTTTTTT. It codes for CATSDFGSLNTGELFF. The rearrangement joins TRBV24-1 to TRBJ2-2; D is uncertain. Germline V gene sequence: CDR1 KGHDR, CDR2 SFDVKD. This CDR3 contains 16 residues. With 1 base removed from V and 1 base from J, the gap between germline ends came to 9 bases.

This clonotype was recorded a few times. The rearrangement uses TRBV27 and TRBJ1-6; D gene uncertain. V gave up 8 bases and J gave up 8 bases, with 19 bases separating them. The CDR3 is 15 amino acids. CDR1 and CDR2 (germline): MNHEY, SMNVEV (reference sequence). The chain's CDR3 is CASQTVLETDSPLHF. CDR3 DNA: TGTGCCAGCCAAACCGTCCTCGAAACGGATTCACCCCTCCACTTT.

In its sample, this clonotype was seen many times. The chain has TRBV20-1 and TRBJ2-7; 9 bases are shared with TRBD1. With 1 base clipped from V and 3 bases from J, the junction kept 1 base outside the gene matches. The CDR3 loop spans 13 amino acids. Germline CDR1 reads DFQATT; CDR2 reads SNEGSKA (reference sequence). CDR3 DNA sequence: TGCAGTGCTAGAGTGACAGGGGGCTACGAGCAGTACTTC. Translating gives CSARVTGGYEQYF.

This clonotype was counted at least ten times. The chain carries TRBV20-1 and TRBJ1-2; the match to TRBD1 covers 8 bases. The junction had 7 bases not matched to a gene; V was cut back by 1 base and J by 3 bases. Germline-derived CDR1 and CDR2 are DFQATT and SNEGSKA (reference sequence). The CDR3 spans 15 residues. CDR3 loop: CSARVPDRVDYGYTF. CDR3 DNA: TGCAGTGCTAGAGTACCGGACAGGGTAGACTATGGCTACACCTTC.